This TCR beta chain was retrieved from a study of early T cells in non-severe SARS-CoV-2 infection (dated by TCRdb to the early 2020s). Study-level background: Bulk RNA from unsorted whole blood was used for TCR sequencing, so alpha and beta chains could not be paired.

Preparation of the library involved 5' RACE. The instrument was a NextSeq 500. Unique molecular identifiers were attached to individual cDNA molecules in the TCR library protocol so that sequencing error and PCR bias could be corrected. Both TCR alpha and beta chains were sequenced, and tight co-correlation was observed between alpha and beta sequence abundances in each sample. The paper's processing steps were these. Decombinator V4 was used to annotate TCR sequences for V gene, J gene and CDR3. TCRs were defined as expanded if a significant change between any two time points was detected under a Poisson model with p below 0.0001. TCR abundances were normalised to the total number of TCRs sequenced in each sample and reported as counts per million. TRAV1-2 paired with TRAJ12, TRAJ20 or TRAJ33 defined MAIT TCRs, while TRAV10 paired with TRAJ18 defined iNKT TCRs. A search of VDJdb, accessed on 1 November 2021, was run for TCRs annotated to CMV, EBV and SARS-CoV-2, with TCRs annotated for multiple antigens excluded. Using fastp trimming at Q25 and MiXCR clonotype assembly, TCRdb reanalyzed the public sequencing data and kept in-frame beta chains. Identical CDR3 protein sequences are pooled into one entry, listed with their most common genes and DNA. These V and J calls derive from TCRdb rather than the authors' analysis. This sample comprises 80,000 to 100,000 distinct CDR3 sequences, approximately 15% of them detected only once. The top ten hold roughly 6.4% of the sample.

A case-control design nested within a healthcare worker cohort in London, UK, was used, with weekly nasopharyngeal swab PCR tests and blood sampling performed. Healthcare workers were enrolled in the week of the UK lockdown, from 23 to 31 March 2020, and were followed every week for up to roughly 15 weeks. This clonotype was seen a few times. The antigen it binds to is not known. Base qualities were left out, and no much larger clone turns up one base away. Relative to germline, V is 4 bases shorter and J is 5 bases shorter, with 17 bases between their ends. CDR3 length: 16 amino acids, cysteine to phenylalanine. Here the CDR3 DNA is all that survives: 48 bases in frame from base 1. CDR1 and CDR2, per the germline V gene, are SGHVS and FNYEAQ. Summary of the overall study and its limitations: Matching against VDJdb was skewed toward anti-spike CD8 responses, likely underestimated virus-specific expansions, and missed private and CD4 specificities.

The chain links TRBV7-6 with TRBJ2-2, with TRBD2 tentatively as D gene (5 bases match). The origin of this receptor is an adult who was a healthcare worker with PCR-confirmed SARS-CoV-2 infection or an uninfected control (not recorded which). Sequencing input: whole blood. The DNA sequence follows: TGTGCCAGCAGCTCGCACCAGGAGGAAGGGACCGGGGAGCTGTTTTTT. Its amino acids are CASSSHQEEGTGELFF.